Listed here are 17 T cell receptor beta chains from one sample, sequenced in a study of cytomegalovirus exposure and HLA in healthy donors. PCR amplification relied on 60 Vbeta primers (plus 13 Jbeta primers). Sequencing was performed with immunoSEQ multiplex PCR; in TCRdb, only in-frame clones are kept and a portion is missing. The table records some 190,000 clones, 80% of them present only once. Sequencing input: PBMCs. The receptors come from a girl aged 5-17 years in good health and CMV-seropositive.

This clone was counted a few times. This chain joins TRBV5-8 and TRBJ1-2, with TRBD1 matching 8 bases. In germline, CDR1 is SGHTS, CDR2 YDEGEE. The CDR3 contains 14 residues. V shed 1 base and J 7 bases; nucleotides not matched to a gene: 6. CDR3 nucleotides: TGTGCCAGCAGCTTGCCCAGGGGGCCGGTTGGCTACACCTTC. Translation gives CASSLPRGPVGYTF.

The CDR3 nucleotides read TGTGCCTGGAGTGGGTACTTAGCCAAAAACATTCAGTACTTC. It yields the protein CAWSGYLAKNIQYF. The chain carries TRBV30 and TRBJ2-4; D gene ambiguous. Trimming removed 1 base at V and 0 bases at J, with 7 bases between. The CDR3 is 14 amino acids. Germline CDR1 reads GTSNPN; CDR2 reads SVGIG (reference sequence).

This rearrangement joins TRBV10-3 to TRBJ2-7, with TRBD2 matching over 8 bases. With V trimmed by 3 bases and J by 2 bases, 6 bases remained unmatched. Germline CDR1 is ENHRY and CDR2 is SYGVKD. This CDR3 has 15 residues. CDR3 in amino acids: CAISDREGLTYEQYF. The CDR3 DNA follows: TGTGCCATCAGTGATCGGGAGGGCCTAACCTACGAGCAGTACTTC.

This chain uses TRBV7-6 with TRBJ2-7; 7 bases map to TRBD2. CDR3 length: 13 amino acids. With V trimmed by 8 bases and J by 5 bases, 9 bases remained unmatched. Germline-derived CDR1 and CDR2 are SGHVS and FNYEAQ. CDR3 bases: TGTGCCAGCTCTGAGCGGGATATCCACGAGCAGTACTTC. Amino acids: CASSERDIHEQYF.

This chain links TRBV6-5 with TRBJ1-6; 8 bases align to TRBD1. The germline V gene encodes CDR1 MNHEY and CDR2 SVGAGI. The trim removed 6 bases at V and 7 bases at J, leaving 2 bases unmatched. This CDR3 has 13 residues. For the CDR3, the DNA is TGTGCCAGCAGACGGGACAGGAATTCACCCCTCCACTTT. Protein: CASRRDRNSPLHF.

In its sample, this clone was seen once. The CDR3 loop reads CAWSAFHSGSGNTIYF. CDR3 sequence (DNA): TGTGCCTGGAGTGCCTTCCACAGTGGGTCTGGAAACACCATATATTTT. The chain combines TRBV30 with TRBJ1-3; D is uncertain. The CDR3 covers 16 residues. In germline, CDR1 is GTSNPN, CDR2 SVGIG (reference sequence). V was clipped by 1 base and J by 1 base, with 14 bases between them.

This chain links TRBV2 with TRBJ1-3, with D tentatively TRBD1 (6 bases). This CDR3 spans 15 amino acids. CDR1 SNHLY and CDR2 FYNNEI come from the germline V gene. Trimming took off 8 bases at V and 0 bases at J, with 14 bases between the two ends. In DNA form, the CDR3 reads TGTGCCAGCGGGGGACATTTGAGCTCTGGAAACACCATATATTTT. Its translation is CASGGHLSSGNTIYF.

This chain joins TRBV7-9 and TRBJ2-2; 7 bases are shared with TRBD1. J lost 6 bases, V lost 10 bases, and 2 bases had no gene match. CDR1 SEHNR and CDR2 FQNEAQ come from the germline V gene (reference sequence). The CDR3 consists of 11 residues. CDR3 sequence: CATQGAGELFF. CDR3 nucleotides: TGTGCCACCCAGGGGGCCGGGGAGCTGTTTTTT.

The chain is built from TRBV27 and TRBJ1-6, with TRBD1 as a possible D gene (6 bases). V was clipped by 5 bases and J by 6 bases, with 23 bases between them. Germline values: CDR1 MNHEY, CDR2 SMNVEV (reference sequence). This CDR3 has 18 residues. The CDR3 DNA is TGTGCCAGCAGTCTTATTGCGCATCGGGGGGGGCCTAATTCACCCCTCCACTTT. As protein: CASSLIAHRGGPNSPLHF.

The chain joins TRBV30 to TRBJ1-2; maybe TRBD1 (6 bases). V lost 3 bases and J lost 12, with 11 bases in between. The germline V gene has CDR1 GTSNPN and CDR2 SVGIG (reference sequence). The CDR3 length is 10 residues. The CDR3 is CAWRDSGHTF. CDR3 coding DNA: TGTGCCTGGAGGGACAGCGGCCACACCTTC. Full variable domain (rest looked up from reference TRBV30 and TRBJ1-2): SQTIHQWPATLVQPVGSPLSLECTVEGTSNPNLYWYRQAAGRGLQLLFYSVGIGQISSEVPQNLSASRPQDRQFILSSKKLLLSDSGFYLCAWRDSGHTFGSGTRLTVV.

The V and J genes are TRBV2 and TRBJ2-1; D gene uncertain. Germline assignment: CDR1 SNHLY and CDR2 FYNNEI. This CDR3 comprises 11 residues. V was pared by 4 bases and J by 9 bases, with 7 bases between. The CDR3 here is CASSGSSEQFF. The CDR3 nucleotides are TGTGCCAGCAGTGGGTCCAGTGAGCAGTTCTTC.

This chain joins TRBV2 and TRBJ2-7; 7 nucleotides agree with TRBD1. CDR1 and CDR2 (germline): SNHLY, FYNNEI. Unmatched junction bases numbered 1, after V lost 4 bases and J lost 4 bases. This CDR3 contains 12 residues. The CDR3 reads CASSGQGYEQYF. The CDR3 DNA reads TGTGCCAGCAGTGGACAGGGTTACGAGCAGTACTTC.

This clone was seen a single time. The V call is TRBV6-1, the J call TRBJ2-7; maybe TRBD1 (5 bases). Germline CDR1 is MNHNS and CDR2 is SASEGT. The length of the CDR3 is 15 residues. V was shortened by 5 bases and J by 5 bases, with 19 bases between the two germline ends. The CDR3 loop reads CASSPLDEGAHEQYF. In DNA form, the CDR3 reads TGTGCCAGCAGTCCCCTGGATGAAGGGGCCCACGAGCAGTACTTC.

The rearrangement links TRBV15 to TRBJ2-7; maybe TRBD1 (6 bases). The CDR3 has 15 residues. Trimming cost V 0 bases and J 7 bases, with 16 bases left between them. Germline V gives CDR1 LNHNV, CDR2 YYDKDF (reference sequence). The chain's CDR3 is CATSRDRVGAREQYF. For the CDR3, the DNA is TGTGCCACCAGCAGAGATCGAGTGGGGGCGAGGGAGCAGTACTTC.

This rearrangement joins TRBV4-1 to TRBJ2-3; 7 bases agree with TRBD1. This CDR3 has 16 residues. Germline loops: CDR1 MGHRA, CDR2 YSYEKL. V shed 0 bases and J 4 bases; nucleotides not matched to a gene: 7. Written as DNA, the CDR3 is TGCGCCAGCAGCCAAGAGGGGACAGCTAAGGCAGATACGCAGTATTTT. Its translation is CASSQEGTAKADTQYF.

The rearrangement joins TRBV6-1 to TRBJ1-5; D perhaps matches TRBD1 (5 bases). The V gene's germline CDR1 is MNHNS and CDR2 SASEGT. The V and J ends lost 5 bases and 3 bases respectively, with 8 bases between them. CDR3 length: 13 amino acids. CDR3 DNA: TGTGCCAGCAGTAGACAGTACAATCAGCCCCAGCATTTT. Amino acid sequence: CASSRQYNQPQHF.

This chain links TRBV30 with TRBJ1-2; TRBD1 matches at 7 bases. Trimming cost V 3 bases and J 3 bases; bases outside gene matches: 7. The CDR3 covers 14 residues. Germline V gene data show CDR1 as GTSNPN and CDR2 as SVGIG (reference sequence). The chain's CDR3 is CAWRDFDRDYGYTF. CDR3 bases: TGTGCCTGGAGGGATTTTGACAGGGACTATGGCTACACCTTC. The whole variable domain, remainder taken from reference TRBV30 and TRBJ1-2, is SQTIHQWPATLVQPVGSPLSLECTVEGTSNPNLYWYRQAAGRGLQLLFYSVGIGQISSEVPQNLSASRPQDRQFILSSKKLLLSDSGFYLCAWRDFDRDYGYTFGSGTRLTVV.